This T cell receptor beta chain was identified during a study of shared clonotypes between healthy human individuals. Study context: With ages of 18 to 49, the donors were two women and a few men.

This clone was observed a single time. The antigen remains unidentified. Sequencing used immunoSEQ multiplex PCR; TCRdb keeps in-frame clones, though not all of them. The sample lists roughly 2.1 million clones, 85% to 95% seen once, with 1.7% in the top ten. Study observations and caveats: A few donors had about 5.1% of their naive CD4 clonotypes in common.

The CDR3 spans 13 residues. Deletions cut 5 bases from V and 1 base from J, with 8 bases between. CDR1 and CDR2 from the germline V gene are PRHDT and FYEKMQ (reference sequence). It was CD45RO-negative cells, positively selected for CCR7, that made up naive CD8 cells, with terminally differentiated effector memory CD45RA+ cells excluded. The specimen sequenced was naive CD8+ T cells from PBMCs. The clonotype comes from a man aged 18 to 30 in good health. Some clones in this sample may be carry-over from other donors' samples. The chain employs TRBV13 and TRBJ2-5; D remains unclear. Here the CDR3 DNA reads TGTGCCAGCAGCCCTCCCCGCCAAGAGACCCAGTACTTC. This encodes CASSPPRQETQYF.